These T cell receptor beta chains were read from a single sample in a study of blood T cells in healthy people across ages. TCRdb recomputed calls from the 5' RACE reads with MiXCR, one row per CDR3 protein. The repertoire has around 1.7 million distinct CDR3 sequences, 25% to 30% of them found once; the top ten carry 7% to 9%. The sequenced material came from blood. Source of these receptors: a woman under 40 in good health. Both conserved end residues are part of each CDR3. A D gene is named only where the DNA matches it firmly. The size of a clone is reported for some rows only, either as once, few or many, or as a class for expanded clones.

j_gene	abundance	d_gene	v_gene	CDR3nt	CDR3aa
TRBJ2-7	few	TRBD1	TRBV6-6	TGTGCCAGCAGACTACAGGGGGGACACGAGCAGTACTTC	CASRLQGGHEQYF
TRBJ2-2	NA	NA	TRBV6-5	TGTGCCAGCAGCGGAATTAACACCGGGGAGCTGTTTTTT	CASSGINTGELFF
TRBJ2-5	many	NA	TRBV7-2	TGTGCCAGCAGCCTCTTCGGAGGGGGCAAAGAGACCCAGTACTTC	CASSLFGGGKETQYF
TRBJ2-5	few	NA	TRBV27	TGTGTCAGCAGTTTAGTTACGGGGGCCCTGAGAGAGACCCAGTACTTC	CVSSLVTGALRETQYF
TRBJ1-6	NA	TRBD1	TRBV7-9	TGTGCCAGCAGCTTAAGACAGGGCCCAAAATCACCCCTCCACTTT	CASSLRQGPKSPLHF
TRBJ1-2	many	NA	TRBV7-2	TGTGCCAGCAGCTTGGGCAGAGCTAACTATGGCTACACCTTC	CASSLGRANYGYTF
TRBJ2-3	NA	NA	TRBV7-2	TGTGCCAGCAGCTTAGGGCGGGTAACTGCTAGCGCAGATACGCAGTATTTT	CASSLGRVTASADTQYF
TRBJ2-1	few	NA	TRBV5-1	TGCGCCAGCAGCCAAGACCGGGCCTCCTACAATGAGCAGTTCTTC	CASSQDRASYNEQFF
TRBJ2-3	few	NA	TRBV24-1	TGTGCCACCAGTGACCAAAATTCGGCAACTAGCACAGATACGCAGTATTTT	CATSDQNSATSTDTQYF
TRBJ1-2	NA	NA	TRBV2	TGTGCCAGCGTCCTCCAGGGGAAAGGCTACACCTTC	CASVLQGKGYTF
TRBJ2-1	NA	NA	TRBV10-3	TGTGCCATCGGTGTTCCCGGAACAGGGCTCTACAATGAGCAGTTCTTC	CAIGVPGTGLYNEQFF
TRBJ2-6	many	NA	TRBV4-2	TGTGCCAGCAGCCAGACCAGCTCTGGGGCCAACGTCCTGACTTTC	CASSQTSSGANVLTF
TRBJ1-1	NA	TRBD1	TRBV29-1	TGCAGCGCACCTCGACAGGGGGCGAATGACAGGGATGAAGCTTTCTTT	CSAPRQGANDRDEAFF
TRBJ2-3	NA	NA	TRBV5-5	TGTGCCAGCAGCTTGCCGACACAATCCACAGATACGCAGTATTTT	CASSLPTQSTDTQYF
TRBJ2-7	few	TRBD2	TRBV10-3	TGTGCCATCGGGGGACTAGCGGCCTACGAGCAGTACTTC	CAIGGLAAYEQYF
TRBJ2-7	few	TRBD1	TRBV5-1	TGCGCCAGCAACACGACAGGGATGATCTCCGAGCAGTACTTC	CASNTTGMISEQYF
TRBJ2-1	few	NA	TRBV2	TGTGCCAGCAGCCCGGAGTCACTAGCATCCTACAATGAGCAGTTCTTC	CASSPESLASYNEQFF
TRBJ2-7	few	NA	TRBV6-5	TGTGCCAGCAGTTGGGGGGACGGACCCTACGAGCAGTACTTC	CASSWGDGPYEQYF
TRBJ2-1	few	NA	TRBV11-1	TGTGCCAGCAGCTCGTTTCGCGGGATCAATGAGCAGTTCTTC	CASSSFRGINEQFF
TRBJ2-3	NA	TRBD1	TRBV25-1	TGTGCCAGCAGCGTCTGGACAGGGAGCACAGATACGCAGTATTTT	CASSVWTGSTDTQYF
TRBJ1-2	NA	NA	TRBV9	TGTGCCAGCAGCCCGGACCCGACAAGAGACTATGGCTACACCTTC	CASSPDPTRDYGYTF
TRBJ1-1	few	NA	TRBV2	TGTGCCAGCGGGGGGGGATGGACTGAAGCTTTCTTT	CASGGGWTEAFF
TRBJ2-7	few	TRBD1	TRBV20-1	TGCAGTGCGAGGATCCCGGACAGGAGCTCCTACGAGCAGTACTTC	CSARIPDRSSYEQYF
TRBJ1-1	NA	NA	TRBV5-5	TGTGCCAGCAGCTTCAACAGGGCCACAATGGGCACTGAAGCTTTCTTT	CASSFNRATMGTEAFF
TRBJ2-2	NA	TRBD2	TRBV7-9	TGTGCCAGCAGCTCGGTAGCGGGAGGCGGTACCGGGGAGCTGTTTTTT	CASSSVAGGGTGELFF
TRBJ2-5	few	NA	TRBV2	TGTGCCAGCACGAGGTACCAAGAGACCCAGTACTTC	CASTRYQETQYF
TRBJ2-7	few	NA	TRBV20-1	TGCAGTGCTAAAGAGTCACGAGCGGCAATCTACGAGCAGTACTTC	CSAKESRAAIYEQYF
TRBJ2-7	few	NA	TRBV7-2	TGTGCCAGCAGCCCGACAAGGCCCTACGAGCAGTACTTC	CASSPTRPYEQYF
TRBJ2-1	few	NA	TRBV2	TGTGCCAGCAGAGAAAGGGAATCTAGCGCTTACGATGAGCAGTTCTTC	CASRERESSAYDEQFF
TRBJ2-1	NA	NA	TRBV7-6	TGTGCCAGCAGCTTACAGCCCTTGGGGAACAATGAGCAGTTCTTC	CASSLQPLGNNEQFF
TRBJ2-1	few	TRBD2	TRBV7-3	TGTGCCAGCAGCTTAACCCCGGGGGGGTCCCTCAATGAGCAGTTCTTC	CASSLTPGGSLNEQFF
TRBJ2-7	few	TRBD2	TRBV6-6	TGTGCCAGCAGTAGCCTTGGTGAGGGGGGGAGCGGGAGCTCCTACGAGCAGTACTTC	CASSSLGEGGSGSSYEQYF
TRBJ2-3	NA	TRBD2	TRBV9	TGTGCCAGCAGCGTTCAACTAGCGGGGGGCCCCGCAGATACGCAGTATTTT	CASSVQLAGGPADTQYF
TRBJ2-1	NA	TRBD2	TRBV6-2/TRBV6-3	TGTGCCAGCAGCACGGGACTAGCGGCTCGAGGGAATGAGCAGTTCTTC	CASSTGLAARGNEQFF
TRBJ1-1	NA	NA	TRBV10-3	TGTGCCATCAAAACTAACGGACAGACGAACACTGAAGCTTTCTTT	CAIKTNGQTNTEAFF
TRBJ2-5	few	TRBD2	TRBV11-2	TGTGCCAGCAGCCGACTCCACCCGGGACTAGCGGGAGGAAGGGGCATAAAGACCCAGTACTTC	CASSRLHPGLAGGRGIKTQYF
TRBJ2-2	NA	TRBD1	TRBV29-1	TGCAGCTTCGACCCAGGGGGTTGGACCGGGGAGCTGTTTTTT	CSFDPGGWTGELFF
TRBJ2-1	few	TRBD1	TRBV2	TGTGCCAGCAGTGGACGAAGGGACAGGGAGCAGTTCTTC	CASSGRRDREQFF
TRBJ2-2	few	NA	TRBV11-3	TGTGCCAGCAGCCAGGGGATGACCGGGGAGCTGTTTTTT	CASSQGMTGELFF
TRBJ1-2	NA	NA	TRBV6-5	TGTGCCAGCAGTTTTGCCCGGACAGCCCTCTATGGCTACACCTTC	CASSFARTALYGYTF
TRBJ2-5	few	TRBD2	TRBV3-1	TGTGCCAGCAGCCACGGGACTAGCGGGGGAGGCGGGACCCAGTACTTC	CASSHGTSGGGGTQYF
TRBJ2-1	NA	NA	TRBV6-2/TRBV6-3	TGTGCCAGCAGTCACAACCCCAATACAGGGAGGGCGTCGAATGAGCAGTTCTTC	CASSHNPNTGRASNEQFF
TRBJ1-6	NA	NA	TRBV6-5	TGTGCCAGCAGTTACTCCGGGAGGTCTAATTCACCCCTCCACTTT	CASSYSGRSNSPLHF
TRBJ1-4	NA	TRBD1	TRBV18	TGTGCCAGCTCCCCGGAGGGGGCCATCAGGAATGAAAAACTGTTTTTT	CASSPEGAIRNEKLFF
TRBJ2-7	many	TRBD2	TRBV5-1	TGCGCCAGCAGCGACCCTAGCGGGGGATTCTACGAGCAGTACTTC	CASSDPSGGFYEQYF
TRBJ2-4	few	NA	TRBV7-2	TGTGCCAGCAGCTTTGAGAGAGCCAAAAACATTCAGTACTTC	CASSFERAKNIQYF
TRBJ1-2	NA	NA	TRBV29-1	TGCAGCGTTGAAGCTTTCGAACCGGGCTATGGCTACACCTTC	CSVEAFEPGYGYTF
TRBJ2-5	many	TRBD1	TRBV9	TGTGCCAGCAGCGGGACAGGGGGACTTAAGTACTTC	CASSGTGGLKYF
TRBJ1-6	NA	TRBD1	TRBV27	TGTGCCAGCAGTTCCGTCCGGGACAGGATGCAAACCCTCCACTTT	CASSSVRDRMQTLHF
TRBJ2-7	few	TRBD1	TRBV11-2	TGTGCCAGCAGCTTAGTCGCGACAGGGTTATACGAGCAGTACTTC	CASSLVATGLYEQYF
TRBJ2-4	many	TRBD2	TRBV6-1	TGTGCCAGCGGACTAGCGGGGGGCCGTAACATTCAGTACTTC	CASGLAGGRNIQYF
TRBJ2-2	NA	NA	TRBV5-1	TGCGCCAGCAGAAGCCACACCGGGGAGCTGTTTTTT	CASRSHTGELFF
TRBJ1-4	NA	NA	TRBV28	TGTGCCAGCAGTCCCCGGAATCGAGGGGTTGAAAAACTGTTTTTT	CASSPRNRGVEKLFF
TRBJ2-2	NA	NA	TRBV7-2	TGTGCCAGCAGCTTAGTTCTGGTGGGGGAGCTGTTGTTT	CASSLVLVGELLF
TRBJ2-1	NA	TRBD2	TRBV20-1	TGCAGTGCTCGCCCCGGGGGGCTAGCGGGTACCCAACTGTTAGCCGGCTCCTACAATGAGCAGTTCTTC	CSARPGGLAGTQLLAGSYNEQFF
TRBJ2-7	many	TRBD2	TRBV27	TGTGCCAGCAGTTTGTCGGCGGGAGGTTACGAGCAGTACTTC	CASSLSAGGYEQYF